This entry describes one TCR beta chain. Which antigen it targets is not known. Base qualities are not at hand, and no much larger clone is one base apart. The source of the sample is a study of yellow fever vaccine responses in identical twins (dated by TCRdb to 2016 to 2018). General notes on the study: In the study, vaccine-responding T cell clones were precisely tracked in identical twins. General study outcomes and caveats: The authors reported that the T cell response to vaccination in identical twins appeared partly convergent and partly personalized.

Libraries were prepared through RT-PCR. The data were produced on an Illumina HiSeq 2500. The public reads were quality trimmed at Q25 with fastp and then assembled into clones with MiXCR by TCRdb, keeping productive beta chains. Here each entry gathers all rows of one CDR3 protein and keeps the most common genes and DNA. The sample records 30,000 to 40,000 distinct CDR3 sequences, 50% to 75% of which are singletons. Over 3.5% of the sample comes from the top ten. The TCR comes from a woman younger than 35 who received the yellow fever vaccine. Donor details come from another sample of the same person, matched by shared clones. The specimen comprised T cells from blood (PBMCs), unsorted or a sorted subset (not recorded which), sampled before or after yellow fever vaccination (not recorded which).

The DNA reads TGTGCCAGCAGATGGATAGGACAAGATACCTACAATGAGCAGTTCTTC. Translated, it gives CASRWIGQDTYNEQFF. The receptor chain draws on TRBV11-1 and TRBJ2-1; a weak D assignment points to TRBD1 (5 bases agree). From the cysteine up to the phenylalanine, the CDR3 has a length of 16 residues. The kept DNA is CDR3 alone, 48 bases in frame from the first base. The CDR1 and CDR2 encoded by the germline V gene (reference sequence) are SGHAT and FQDESV. Between the V and J ends, shortened by 6 bases and 2 bases respectively, the junction contains 17 bases.